The T cell receptor beta chain described here comes from a study of cutaneous CD30+ T cell lymphoproliferative disorder and hepatitis E (dated by TCRdb to 2017 to 2018). Receptor libraries were prepared by the immunoSEQ multiplex PCR assay. The source is immuneACCESS, and TCRdb retained only in-frame sequences with V and J called. Part of the clones is not carried over; for the studies checked, unresolved V genes explain less than half of this, and the remainder is unexplained. The sample profile shows fewer than 9,500 clones; about three quarters of them were found once. Roughly 0.99% of the sample is held by the ten biggest clonotypes. The CDR3 runs 14 amino acids, cysteine and phenylalanine included. The kept DNA is CDR3 alone, 42 bases in frame from the first base. CDR1 KGHSH and CDR2 LQKENI were looked up in the germline V gene. Ends trimmed: V by 7 bases, J by 5 bases; bases unmatched to a gene: 11.

Worth noting for this clone: Its antigen remains unidentified. No much larger clone is present one base from it, and per-base qualities are unavailable.

The sequencing sample was made of blood. This chain is built from TRBV18 and TRBJ2-7; 7 nucleotides in the junction match TRBD1. The source is a human donor with a cutaneous T cell lymphoproliferative disorder associated with hepatitis E virus. The nucleotide sequence reads as follows: TGTGCCAGCTACCCTGGGACAGTCGGCCACGAGCAGTACTTC. Its protein reads: CASYPGTVGHEQYF.